This TCR beta chain was observed in a study of T cell responses to AZD1222 COVID-19 vaccine. About this clone: The antigen is unknown.

Overall study findings and caveats: Among those given AZD1222, only six were seropositive at baseline.

The germline CDR1 and CDR2 sequences are KGHSH and LQKENI. With 4 bases removed from V and 1 base from J, the gap between germline ends came to 7 bases. The CDR3 runs 13 residues. Data came from immunoSEQ multiplex PCR; TCRdb stores just in-frame clones and leaves some out. The table shows 83,000 or so clones, with 88% occurring only once. The source is an adult who received the AZD1222 COVID-19 vaccine. The sample in question was peripheral blood, obtained 28 days after the second AZD1222 dose. The chain joins TRBV18 to TRBJ1-1; TRBD1 might be the D (5 bases). In DNA form, the CDR3 reads TGTGCCAGCTCACTACAGGAGAACACTGAAGCTTTCTTT. Protein sequence: CASSLQENTEAFF.